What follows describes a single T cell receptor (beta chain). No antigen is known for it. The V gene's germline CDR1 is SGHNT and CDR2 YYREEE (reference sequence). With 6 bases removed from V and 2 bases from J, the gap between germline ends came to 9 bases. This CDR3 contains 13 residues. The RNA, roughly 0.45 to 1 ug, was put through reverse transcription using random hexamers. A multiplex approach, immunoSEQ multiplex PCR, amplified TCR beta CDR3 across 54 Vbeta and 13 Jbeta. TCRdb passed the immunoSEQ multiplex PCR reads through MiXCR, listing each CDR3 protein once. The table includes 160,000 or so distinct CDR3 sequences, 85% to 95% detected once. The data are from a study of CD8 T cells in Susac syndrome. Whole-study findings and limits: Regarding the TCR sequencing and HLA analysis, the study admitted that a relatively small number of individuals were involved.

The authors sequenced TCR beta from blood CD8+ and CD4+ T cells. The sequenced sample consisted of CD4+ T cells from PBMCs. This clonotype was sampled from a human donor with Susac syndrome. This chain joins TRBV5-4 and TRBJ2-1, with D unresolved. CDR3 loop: CASTLAAYNEQFF. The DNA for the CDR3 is TGTGCCAGCACCCTGGCGGCCTACAATGAGCAGTTCTTC.